These 27 T cell receptor beta chains originate from one sample sequenced in a study of blood T cell repertoires in COVID-19. TCRdb's copy holds only in-frame clones and misses some; the assay was immunoSEQ multiplex PCR. In the table there are 320,000 or so clones, more than 75% of which are singletons. Sequencing was carried out using PBMCs or T cells enriched from blood (not recorded which). All receptors derive from a woman between 25 and 40 years old who had recovered from COVID-19.

The rearrangement joins TRBV19 to TRBJ1-2; a possible D gene is TRBD1 (5 bases). The CDR3 extends over 16 amino acids. Germline values: CDR1 LNHDA, CDR2 SQIVND (reference sequence). V was pared by 1 base and J by 4 bases, with 16 bases between. In nucleotides, the CDR3 is TGTGCCAGTAGTATAGGGGGCGCATACAGCCCCTATGGCTACACCTTC. Its protein is CASSIGGAYSPYGYTF.

The table lists this clone with a count of one. The chain links TRBV5-1 to TRBJ1-2, with D perhaps TRBD1 (6 bases). This CDR3 contains 15 residues. Germline V lookup: CDR1 SGHRS, CDR2 YFSETQ. Trimming stripped 0 bases from V and 7 bases from J, with 16 bases between. For the CDR3, the DNA is TGCGCCAGCAGCTTGGCGTTTCCAGGGGAAAGTGGCTACACCTTC. Amino acids: CASSLAFPGESGYTF.

CDR3 coding DNA: TGTGCCAGCAGTTCGGTGGGGCACCCCGAGCGACCTTATGGCTACACCTTC. As protein: CASSSVGHPERPYGYTF. The J gene is TRBJ1-2, the V gene TRBV28; D might be TRBD1 (5 bases). Germline loops: CDR1 MDHEN, CDR2 SYDVKM. This CDR3 is built from 17 residues. The V end was cut by 4 bases, the J end by 5 bases, with 23 bases between.

The chain employs TRBV29-1 and TRBJ2-5, with 9 nucleotides matching TRBD2. The CDR3 covers 14 residues. CDR1 is SQVTM and CDR2 is ANQGSEA in the germline V gene. Trimming at V came to 6 bases and at J to 5 bases, leaving 10 bases not matched to a gene. CDR3 coding DNA: TGCAGCGTCAACTCGGGACTAGCCGGTGAGACCCAGTACTTC. The encoded protein is CSVNSGLAGETQYF. The entire variable domain, with the rest obtained from reference TRBV29-1 and TRBJ2-5, is as follows: SAVISQKPSRDICQRGTSLTIQCQVDSQVTMMFWYRQQPGQSLTLIATANQGSEATYESGFVIDKFPISRPNLTFSTLTVSNMSPEDSSIYLCSVNSGLAGETQYFGPGTRLLVL.

The V call is TRBV7-9, the J call TRBJ2-5; 9 nucleotides align to TRBD2. Germline V lookup: CDR1 SEHNR, CDR2 FQNEAQ (reference sequence). V shed 2 bases and J 1 base; nucleotides not matched to a gene: 5. This CDR3 spans 16 amino acids. CDR3 nucleotides: TGTGCCAGCAGCTTAACCGTTAGCGGGGGCCAAGAGACCCAGTACTTC. Protein: CASSLTVSGGQETQYF.

This rearrangement joins TRBV5-1 to TRBJ1-2, with D possibly being TRBD1 (5 bases). The V gene's germline CDR1 is SGHRS and CDR2 YFSETQ. V gave up 4 bases and J gave up 8 bases, with 18 bases separating them. This CDR3 has 14 residues. This CDR3 reads CASSPQGGVGGYTF. CDR3 DNA sequence: TGCGCCAGCAGCCCGCAGGGAGGGGTGGGCGGCTACACCTTC. Looking up the rest from reference TRBV5-1 and TRBJ1-2 gives the full variable domain: KAGVTQTPRYLIKTRGQQVTLSCSPISGHRSVSWYQQTPGQGLQFLFEYFSETQRNKGNFPGRFSGRQFSNSRSEMNVSTLELGDSALYLCASSPQGGVGGYTFGSGTRLTVV.

The V gene is TRBV3-1 (or the pseudogene TRBV3-2), the J gene TRBJ1-1; D ambiguous. This CDR3 has 13 amino acids. The V gene's germline CDR1 is LGHDT and CDR2 YNNKEL (reference sequence). Deletions cut 4 bases from V and 0 bases from J, with 6 bases between. The DNA of the CDR3 is TGTGCCAGCAGCCCGAGGGTGAACACTGAAGCTTTCTTT. Its protein is CASSPRVNTEAFF.

The chain joins TRBV4-1 to TRBJ1-1, with D perhaps matching TRBD1 (5 bases). V was clipped by 3 bases and J by 6 bases, with 23 bases between them. This CDR3 spans 17 amino acids. From germline, CDR1 is MGHRA and CDR2 YSYEKL. The CDR3 region has the DNA TGCGCCAGCAGCCATATGATAGCCAGGGTACAGTCCCCTGAAGCTTTCTTT. It specifies CASSHMIARVQSPEAFF.

The chain joins TRBV2 to TRBJ1-1, with 9 positions matching TRBD1. Germline V gene sequence: CDR1 SNHLY, CDR2 FYNNEI. The CDR3 extends over 15 amino acids. The V and J ends lost 8 bases and 1 base, in that order; junction bases with no gene match: 8. The CDR3: CASSNRGLANTEAFF. The CDR3 coding sequence is TGTGCCAGCTCAAACAGGGGGCTAGCGAACACTGAAGCTTTCTTT.

This chain joins TRBV2 and TRBJ2-1; 7 nucleotides align to TRBD2. Looked up from germline, CDR1 is SNHLY and CDR2 is FYNNEI. The V and J ends lost 0 bases and 3 bases, in that order; junction bases with no gene match: 11. The CDR3 totals 18 residues. CDR3 sequence reads: CASSEALSGPGGYNEQFF. The DNA of the CDR3 is TGTGCCAGCAGTGAAGCGCTTTCAGGCCCGGGGGGCTACAATGAGCAGTTCTTC.

The V call is TRBV28, the J call TRBJ1-1, with D maybe TRBD1 (6 bases). This CDR3 has 14 residues. The germline V and J ends were trimmed by 1 base and 1 base, with 7 bases remaining between them. CDR1 and CDR2 (germline): MDHEN, SYDVKM. The CDR3 protein is CASSLSQGNTEAFF. The DNA for the CDR3 is TGTGCCAGCAGTTTATCACAGGGGAACACTGAAGCTTTCTTT.

This chain links TRBV28 with TRBJ2-1; 9 bases align to TRBD1. The V gene's germline CDR1 is MDHEN and CDR2 SYDVKM. V shed 6 bases and J 7 bases; nucleotides not matched to a gene: 10. The length of the CDR3 is 15 residues. Here the CDR3 DNA reads TGTGCCAGCAGGCCGGGACAGGGTTTCCGGAATGAGCAGTTCTTC. This sequence encodes CASRPGQGFRNEQFF. Full variable domain (remainder filled in from reference TRBV28 and TRBJ2-1): DVKVTQSSRYLVKRTGEKVFLECVQDMDHENMFWYRQDPGLGLRLIYFSYDVKMKEKGDIPEGYSVSREKKERFSLILESASTNQTSMYLCASRPGQGFRNEQFFGPGTRLTVL.

The chain is built from TRBV30 and TRBJ2-5; 7 bases fit TRBD1. CDR3 length equals 15 residues. CDR1 and CDR2 from the germline V gene are GTSNPN and SVGIG (reference sequence). Trimming at V came to 1 base and at J to 7 bases, leaving 12 bases not matched to a gene. CDR3 loop: CAWSGADRPRGTQYF. The DNA of the CDR3 is TGTGCCTGGAGTGGAGCGGACAGGCCAAGAGGGACCCAGTACTTC.

The chain carries TRBV28 and TRBJ1-2; no firm D call. The CDR3 spans 15 residues. Trimming took off 5 bases at V and 8 bases at J, with 21 bases between the two ends. Germline loops: CDR1 MDHEN, CDR2 SYDVKM. The CDR3 protein is CASSPPVPGQEGYTF. In nucleotides, the CDR3 is TGTGCCAGCAGTCCCCCGGTACCGGGTCAAGAAGGCTACACCTTC.

The chain uses TRBV3-1 (or the pseudogene TRBV3-2) and TRBJ1-1; unclear D gene. V was cut by 8 bases and J by 4 bases, with 11 bases left in between. The length of the CDR3 is 12 residues. Germline-derived CDR1 and CDR2 are LGHDT and YNNKEL (reference sequence). In DNA, the CDR3 is TGTGCCAGCGGTTCGGGAGGCACTGAAGCTTTCTTT. Protein product: CASGSGGTEAFF.

This clone was found a few times. This chain uses TRBV5-1 with TRBJ1-2; maybe TRBD1 (6 bases). The V end lost 3 bases, the J end lost 0 bases, and 15 bases lay between the germline ends. The CDR3 has 16 residues. Germline V lookup: CDR1 SGHRS, CDR2 YFSETQ. The CDR3 nucleotides are TGCGCCAGCAGCTCCGGGTCCAGGGGAGCTAACTATGGCTACACCTTC. This translates into CASSSGSRGANYGYTF. Drawing the rest from reference TRBV5-1 and TRBJ1-2, the complete variable domain is KAGVTQTPRYLIKTRGQQVTLSCSPISGHRSVSWYQQTPGQGLQFLFEYFSETQRNKGNFPGRFSGRQFSNSRSEMNVSTLELGDSALYLCASSSGSRGANYGYTFGSGTRLTVV.

This chain connects TRBV28 to TRBJ2-3, with 12 bases that match TRBD2. Germline loops: CDR1 MDHEN, CDR2 SYDVKM. The CDR3 is 18 residues long. V lost 6 bases, J lost 2 bases, and 12 bases stayed unmatched. CDR3 DNA sequence: TGTGCCAGCAGCCTTGACGGAACTAGCGGGGGGAACACAGATACGCAGTATTTT. Translating it yields CASSLDGTSGGNTDTQYF. The full variable domain, rest sourced from reference TRBV28 and TRBJ2-3, is DVKVTQSSRYLVKRTGEKVFLECVQDMDHENMFWYRQDPGLGLRLIYFSYDVKMKEKGDIPEGYSVSREKKERFSLILESASTNQTSMYLCASSLDGTSGGNTDTQYFGPGTRLTVL.

V gene TRBV27 combines with J gene TRBJ1-2; D might be TRBD1 (6 bases). Trimming shortened V by 6 bases and J by 4 bases, and 21 bases separated the two germline ends. Germline loops: CDR1 MNHEY, CDR2 SMNVEV (reference sequence). The CDR3 loop spans 16 amino acids. This CDR3 is CASSSMLRQGSYGYTF. The CDR3 nucleotides are TGTGCCAGCAGCTCCATGTTGAGGCAGGGGAGCTATGGCTACACCTTC.

The J gene is TRBJ2-7, the V gene TRBV19; TRBD1 matches 7 bases. Germline trimming cut 2 bases from V and 0 bases from J; bases unmatched to any gene: 4. Germline-derived CDR1 and CDR2 are LNHDA and SQIVND (reference sequence). The CDR3 totals 15 residues. CDR3 region: CASSIPGGSSYEQYF. For the CDR3, the DNA is TGTGCCAGTAGTATACCAGGGGGAAGCTCCTACGAGCAGTACTTC.

The CDR3 nucleotides are TGCGCCAGCAGTCAAATTGAAGGCGGCGGGGCCAACGTCCTGACTTTC. Translation gives CASSQIEGGGANVLTF. The chain is built from TRBV23-1 and TRBJ2-6; no clear D. TRBV23-1 is labeled an ORF, and its function is uncertain. The V end lost 2 bases, the J end lost 4 bases, and 12 bases lay between the germline ends. The CDR3 has 16 residues.

The chain employs TRBV27 and TRBJ2-2, with D possibly matching TRBD2 (6 bases). The V gene's germline CDR1 is MNHEY and CDR2 SMNVEV (reference sequence). CDR3 length equals 16 residues. Trimming removed 0 bases at V and 4 bases at J, with 12 bases between. The CDR3 nucleotides are TGTGCCAGCAGTTTATCTTCGGGGGAAATCACCGGGGAGCTGTTTTTT. Residues: CASSLSSGEITGELFF.

The rearrangement uses TRBV6-5 and TRBJ1-4; D might be TRBD1 (6 bases). Germline loops: CDR1 MNHEY, CDR2 SVGAGI. The CDR3 has 13 residues. The germline V and J ends were trimmed by 6 bases and 7 bases, with 12 bases remaining between them. The CDR3 sequence is CASRVQGREKLFF. DNA for the CDR3: TGTGCCAGCAGAGTACAGGGCCGTGAAAAACTGTTTTTT.

This clone came up a few times. CDR3 sequence reads: CAISDPGTGGSYEQYF. CDR3 in DNA: TGTGCCATCAGTGACCCCGGGACAGGGGGGTCCTACGAGCAGTACTTC. The V and J genes are TRBV10-3 and TRBJ2-7, with 11 nucleotides matching TRBD1. This CDR3 has 16 amino acids. Germline V gives CDR1 ENHRY, CDR2 SYGVKD. J lost 1 base, V lost 3 bases, and 5 bases had no gene match.

V is TRBV9 and J is TRBJ2-3, with D possibly TRBD1 on 6 matching bases. Trimming took off 3 bases at V and 0 bases at J, with 14 bases between the two ends. Germline V gene lookup returns CDR1 SGDLS and CDR2 YYNGEE. This CDR3 spans 16 amino acids. The CDR3 bases are TGTGCCAGCAGCGCCACCGGGACACCTAGCACAGATACGCAGTATTTT. Translated, it gives CASSATGTPSTDTQYF.

This rearrangement joins TRBV6-2 or TRBV6-3 to TRBJ1-5, with unresolved D. The V gene lost 2 bases and the J gene lost 3 bases, with 8 bases spanning the gap. CDR1 MNHEY and CDR2 SVGEGT come from the germline V gene. There are 14 residues in the CDR3. CDR3 amino acids: CASSYNSNNQPQHF. The CDR3 nucleotides are TGTGCCAGCAGTTACAACAGCAACAATCAGCCCCAGCATTTT.

The chain joins TRBV11-2 to TRBJ2-7, with 8 bases identical to TRBD1. Germline values: CDR1 SGHAT, CDR2 FQNNGV. Losses at the gene ends were 5 bases for V and 3 bases for J; bases not matched to a gene: 9. The CDR3 sequence is 15 residues long. The CDR3 nucleotides are TGTGCCAGCAGCGCCGGCCTCGGACAGGGCTACGAGCAGTACTTC. Translation gives CASSAGLGQGYEQYF.

The genes are TRBV19 and TRBJ2-5; 8 nucleotides line up with TRBD2. Trimming at V came to 1 base and at J to 4 bases, leaving 14 bases not matched to a gene. The CDR3 consists of 18 residues. Looked up from germline, CDR1 is LNHDA and CDR2 is SQIVND (reference sequence). The CDR3 DNA sequence: TGTGCCAGTAGTATAGTCGCCCTCGGCGGGGGGAGCTCAGAGACCCAGTACTTC. This translates into CASSIVALGGGSSETQYF.